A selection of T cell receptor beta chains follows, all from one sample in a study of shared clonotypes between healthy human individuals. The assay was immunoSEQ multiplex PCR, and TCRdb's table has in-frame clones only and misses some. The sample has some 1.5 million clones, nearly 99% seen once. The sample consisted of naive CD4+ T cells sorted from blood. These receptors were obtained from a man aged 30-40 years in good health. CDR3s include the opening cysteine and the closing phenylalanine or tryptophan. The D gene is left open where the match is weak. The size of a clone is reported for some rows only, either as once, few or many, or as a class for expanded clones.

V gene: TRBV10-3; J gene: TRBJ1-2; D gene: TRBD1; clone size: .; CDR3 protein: CAISGPGQGKTTNYGYTF; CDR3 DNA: TGTGCCATCAGTGGACCGGGACAGGGGAAAACTACTAACTATGGCTACACCTTC
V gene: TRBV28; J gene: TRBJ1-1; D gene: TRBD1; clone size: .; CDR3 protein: CASSRQQGAGTEAFF; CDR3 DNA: TGTGCCAGCAGCCGCCAACAGGGGGCAGGTACTGAAGCTTTCTTT
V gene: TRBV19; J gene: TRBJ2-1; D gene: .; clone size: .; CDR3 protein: CASRGVTYNEQFF; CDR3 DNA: TGTGCCAGCAGAGGGGTAACTTACAATGAGCAGTTCTTC
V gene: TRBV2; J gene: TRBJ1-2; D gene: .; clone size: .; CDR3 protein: CASTGPDSNYGYTF; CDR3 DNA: TGTGCCAGCACTGGACCGGACTCAAACTATGGCTACACCTTC
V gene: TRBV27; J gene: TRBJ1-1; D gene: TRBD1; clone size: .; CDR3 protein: CASSPGQGRGNTEAFF; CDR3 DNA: TGTGCCAGCAGTCCCGGACAGGGGAGGGGGAACACTGAAGCTTTCTTT
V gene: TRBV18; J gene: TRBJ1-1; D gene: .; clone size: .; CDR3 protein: CASSSNGGAEAFF; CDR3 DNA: TGTGCCAGCTCATCCAATGGGGGGGCTGAAGCTTTCTTT
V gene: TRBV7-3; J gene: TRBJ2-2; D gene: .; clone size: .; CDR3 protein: CASSFDRYTGELFF; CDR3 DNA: TGTGCCAGCAGCTTCGACAGGTACACCGGGGAGCTGTTTTTT
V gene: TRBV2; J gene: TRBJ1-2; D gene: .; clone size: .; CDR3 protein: CASSITKSTVANYGYTF; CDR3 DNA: TGTGCCAGCAGCATAACCAAATCGACGGTAGCTAACTATGGCTACACCTTC
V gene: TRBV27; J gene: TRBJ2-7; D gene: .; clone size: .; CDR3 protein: CASSSMREQYF; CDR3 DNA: TGTGCCAGCAGTTCGATGCGCGAGCAGTACTTC
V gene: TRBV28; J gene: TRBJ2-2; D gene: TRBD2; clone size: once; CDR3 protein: CASSSTSVDGELFF; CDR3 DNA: TGTGCCAGCAGTTCGACTAGCGTGGACGGGGAGCTGTTTTTT
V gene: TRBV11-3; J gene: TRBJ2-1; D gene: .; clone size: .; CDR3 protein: CASSPWASNRSNEQFF; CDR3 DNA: TGTGCCAGCAGCCCTTGGGCTTCTAATAGGAGCAATGAGCAGTTCTTC
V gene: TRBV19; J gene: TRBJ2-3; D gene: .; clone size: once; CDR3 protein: CASRGDPTDTQYF; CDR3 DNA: TGTGCCAGTAGAGGGGACCCCACAGATACGCAGTATTTT
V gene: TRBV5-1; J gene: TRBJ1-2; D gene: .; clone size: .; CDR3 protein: CASSQTGGTNYGYTF; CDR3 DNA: TGCGCCAGCAGCCAGACAGGAGGAACTAACTATGGCTACACCTTC
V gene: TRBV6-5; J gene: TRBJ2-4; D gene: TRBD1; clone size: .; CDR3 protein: CASSSQGSKNIQYF; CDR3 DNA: TGTGCCAGCAGTTCACAGGGGTCCAAAAACATTCAGTACTTC
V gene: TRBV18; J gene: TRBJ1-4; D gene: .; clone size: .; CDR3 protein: CASSLGSEGLFF; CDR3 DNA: TGTGCCAGCTCACTCGGATCCGAGGGTCTGTTTTTT
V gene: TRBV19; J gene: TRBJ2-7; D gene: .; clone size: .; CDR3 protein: CATAPTESYEQYF; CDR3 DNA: TGTGCCACCGCTCCGACCGAGTCCTACGAGCAGTACTTC
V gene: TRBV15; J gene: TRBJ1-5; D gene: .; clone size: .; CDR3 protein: CATSRDRAIQPQHF; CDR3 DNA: TGTGCCACCAGCCGTGATCGGGCCATCCAGCCCCAGCATTTT
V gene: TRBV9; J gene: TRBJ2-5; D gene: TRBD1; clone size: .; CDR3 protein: CASSVAPRQGALETQYF; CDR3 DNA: TGTGCCAGCAGCGTAGCCCCTCGGCAGGGGGCTCTGGAGACCCAGTACTTC
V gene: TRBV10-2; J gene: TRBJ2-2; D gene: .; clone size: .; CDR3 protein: CASSESGRLTGELFF; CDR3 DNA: TGCGCCAGCAGTGAGTCAGGACGGCTCACCGGGGAGCTGTTTTTT
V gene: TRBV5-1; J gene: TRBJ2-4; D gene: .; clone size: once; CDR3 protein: CASRDGVLVAKNIQYF; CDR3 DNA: TGCGCCAGCAGAGACGGAGTTTTAGTAGCCAAAAACATTCAGTACTTC
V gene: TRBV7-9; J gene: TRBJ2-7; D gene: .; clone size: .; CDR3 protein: CASSHGSYEQYF; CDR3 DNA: TGTGCCAGCAGCCATGGGTCCTACGAGCAGTACTTC
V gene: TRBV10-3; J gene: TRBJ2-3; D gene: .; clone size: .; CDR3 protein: CAISEERGTDTQYF; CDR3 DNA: TGTGCCATCAGTGAGGAGCGGGGCACAGATACGCAGTATTTT
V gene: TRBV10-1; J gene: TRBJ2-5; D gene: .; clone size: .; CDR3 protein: CASSVGGPEETQYF; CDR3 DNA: TGCGCCAGCAGTGTTGGGGGACCCGAAGAGACCCAGTACTTC
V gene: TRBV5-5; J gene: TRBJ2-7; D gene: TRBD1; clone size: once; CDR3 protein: CASSLTGTGYEQYF; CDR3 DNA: TGTGCCAGCAGCTTAACCGGGACAGGCTACGAGCAGTACTTC
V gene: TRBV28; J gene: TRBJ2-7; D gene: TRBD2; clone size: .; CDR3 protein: CASLSREGSYEQYF; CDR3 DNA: TGTGCCAGCCTTTCGCGGGAGGGGAGCTACGAGCAGTACTTC
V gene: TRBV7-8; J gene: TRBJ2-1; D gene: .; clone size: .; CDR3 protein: CASSDNEQFF; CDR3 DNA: TGTGCCAGCAGTGACAATGAGCAGTTCTTC
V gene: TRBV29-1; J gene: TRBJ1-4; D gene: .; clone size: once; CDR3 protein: CSVGGTLNEKLFF; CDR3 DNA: TGCAGCGTTGGAGGGACTCTGAATGAAAAACTGTTTTTT
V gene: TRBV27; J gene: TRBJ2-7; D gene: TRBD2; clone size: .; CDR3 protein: CASSLGLAGGPSYEQYF; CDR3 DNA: TGTGCCAGCAGTTTAGGGCTAGCGGGAGGGCCCTCGTACGAGCAGTACTTC
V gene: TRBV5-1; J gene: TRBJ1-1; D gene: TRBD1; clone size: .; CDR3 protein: CASSVGQGPRYTEAFF; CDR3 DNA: TGCGCCAGCAGCGTTGGACAGGGGCCACGGTACACTGAAGCTTTCTTT
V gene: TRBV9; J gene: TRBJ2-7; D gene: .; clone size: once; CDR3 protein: CASSVEAGYYEQYF; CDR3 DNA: TGTGCCAGCAGCGTAGAGGCTGGATACTACGAGCAGTACTTC
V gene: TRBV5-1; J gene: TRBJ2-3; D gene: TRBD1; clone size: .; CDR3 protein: CASRRGGDLADTQYF; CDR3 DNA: TGCGCCAGCAGGAGAGGGGGCGATTTAGCAGATACGCAGTATTTT
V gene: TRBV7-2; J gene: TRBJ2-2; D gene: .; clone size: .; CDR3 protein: CASSLARTGELFF; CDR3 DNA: TGTGCCAGCAGCTTAGCCCGTACCGGGGAGCTGTTTTTT
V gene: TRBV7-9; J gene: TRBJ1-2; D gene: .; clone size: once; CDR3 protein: CASSPSDRDRIRGYTF; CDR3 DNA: TGTGCCAGCAGCCCTTCCGACCGGGACCGCATCAGGGGCTACACCTTC
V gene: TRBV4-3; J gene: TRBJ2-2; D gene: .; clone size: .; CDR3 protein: CASSQDPGFWTGELFF; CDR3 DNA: TGCGCCAGCAGCCAAGATCCAGGCTTTTGGACCGGGGAGCTGTTTTTT
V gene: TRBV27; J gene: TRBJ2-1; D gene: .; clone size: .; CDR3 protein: CASSSLTSMNEQFF; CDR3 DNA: TGTGCCAGCAGTTCCTTGACTAGTATGAATGAGCAGTTCTTC
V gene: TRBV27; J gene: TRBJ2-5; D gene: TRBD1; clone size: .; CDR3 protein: CASSLSSTQGAKTQYF; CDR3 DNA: TGTGCCAGCAGTTTATCTTCAACTCAGGGGGCAAAGACCCAGTACTTC
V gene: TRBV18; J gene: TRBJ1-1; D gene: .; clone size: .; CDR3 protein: CASANLDTEAFF; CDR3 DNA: TGTGCCAGCGCAAATTTGGACACTGAAGCTTTCTTT